Following are 16 T cell receptor beta chains from one sample sequenced in a study of T-cell reconstitution after alpha-beta-depleted transplantation in children. A library of TCRbeta sequences, prepared with unique molecular identifiers, was generated. TCRdb re-derived calls from the PCR reads in MiXCR, one entry per CDR3 protein. The sample lists a few hundred thousand distinct CDR3 sequences; 15% to 20% were seen once. This material consisted of PBMCs from the stem cell graft donor, taken from the stem cell graft. These receptors were collected from a human donor who donated a stem cell graft to a child with acute lymphoblastic leukemia.

The rearrangement uses TRBV20-1 and TRBJ2-7; 11 nucleotides match TRBD2. From germline, CDR1 is DFQATT and CDR2 SNEGSKA (reference sequence). This CDR3 is 15 amino acids long. The V gene end was trimmed by 6 bases and the J gene end by 2 bases; junction bases not matched to a gene: 9. The CDR3 loop is CSARAGSGRAYEQYF. In DNA form, the CDR3 reads TGCAGTGCCAGGGCCGGTAGCGGGAGGGCCTACGAGCAGTACTTC.

The rearrangement joins TRBV4-1 to TRBJ1-1, with D tentatively TRBD1 (5 bases). CDR3 size: 16 residues. The V and J ends lost 3 bases and 4 bases respectively, with 18 bases between them. Germline loops: CDR1 MGHRA, CDR2 YSYEKL. CDR3 in amino acids: CASSHPWGGSGTEAFF. CDR3 bases: TGCGCCAGCAGCCATCCCTGGGGGGGTTCGGGCACTGAAGCTTTCTTT.

This clonotype occurred once. J is TRBJ2-7 and V is TRBV27; TRBD2 agrees at 8 bases. Looked up from germline, CDR1 is MNHEY and CDR2 is SMNVEV (reference sequence). This CDR3 comprises 12 residues. V was pared by 4 bases and J by 5 bases, with 1 base of the junction left unmatched. The DNA of the CDR3 is TGTGCCAGCAGTTCCGGGGGGGACGAGCAGTACTTC. Translating it yields CASSSGGDEQYF.

This chain joins TRBV20-1 and TRBJ1-4; tentatively, D is TRBD1 (5 bases). The ends were cut back, 0 bases at V and 10 bases at J, with 15 bases in the middle. The CDR3 loop spans 14 amino acids. From germline, CDR1 is DFQATT and CDR2 SNEGSKA (reference sequence). This CDR3 is CSARDPRVQGKLFF. CDR3 sequence (DNA): TGCAGTGCTAGAGATCCAAGGGTTCAGGGAAAACTGTTTTTT.

CDR3: CSVLGPESIQYF. The CDR3 DNA sequence: TGCAGCGTCCTGGGGCCGGAGAGCATTCAGTACTTC. The chain has TRBV29-1 and TRBJ2-4; the D gene is possibly TRBD1 (5 bases). The germline V gene has CDR1 SQVTM and CDR2 ANQGSEA. The CDR3 runs 12 residues. Trimming took 6 bases from V and 9 from J, leaving 15 bases between them.

This clonotype has only a few counts. The chain couples TRBV10-2 to TRBJ2-7; the D gene is possibly TRBD1 (6 bases). The V gene's germline CDR1 is WSHSY and CDR2 SAAADI. Trimming pared 8 bases from V and 1 base from J, leaving 18 bases between. The CDR3 runs 15 residues. The CDR3, as DNA: TGCGCCAGCCGTTACCAGGGGCAGGGGTCCTACGAGCAGTACTTC. Protein sequence: CASRYQGQGSYEQYF.

The V gene is TRBV29-1, the J gene TRBJ2-5, with a weak D call TRBD1 (6 bases). Germline assignment: CDR1 SQVTM and CDR2 ANQGSEA. V was cut by 6 bases and J by 5 bases, with 13 bases left in between. The CDR3 sequence is 12 residues long. In DNA, the CDR3 is TGCAGCGTCGTGGACAGAACTGAGACCCAGTACTTC. Its protein is CSVVDRTETQYF.

The V gene is TRBV27, the J gene TRBJ1-5; D not resolved. V shed 6 bases and J shed 1 base, with 7 bases lying between them. CDR3 size: 13 residues. The V gene's germline CDR1 is MNHEY and CDR2 SMNVEV (reference sequence). CDR3 DNA sequence: TGTGCCAGCAGCCCGTGGAGCAATCAGCCCCAGCATTTT. Amino acid sequence: CASSPWSNQPQHF.

This clonotype has at least ten counts. This rearrangement joins TRBV12-3 or TRBV12-4 to TRBJ1-1, with a possible D match to TRBD1 (6 bases). The CDR3 sequence is 14 residues long. V shed 7 bases and J shed 1 base, with 13 bases lying between them. This CDR3 is CASTLQDRNTEAFF. For the CDR3, the DNA is TGTGCCAGCACCCTCCAGGACAGGAACACTGAAGCTTTCTTT.

V usage is TRBV5-1 and J usage is TRBJ2-5, with D possibly being TRBD2 (5 bases). Germline CDR1 and CDR2: SGHRS and YFSETQ. Trimming shortened V by 4 bases and J by 2 bases, and 12 bases separated the two germline ends. The CDR3 length is 14 residues. The CDR3 DNA sequence: TGCGCCAGCAGCAGGGCGGGCTATCAAGAGACCCAGTACTTC. It codes for CASSRAGYQETQYF.

The gene calls are TRBV12-3 or TRBV12-4 and TRBJ2-1; 9 positions match TRBD2. CDR3 length: 15 residues. J gave up 8 bases and V 3 bases, and 8 bases lay outside the gene matches. The CDR3 nucleotides are TGTGCCAGCAGTTTCGGGACTAGCCGGCGGGATGAGCAGTTCTTC. Its translation: CASSFGTSRRDEQFF.

This rearrangement joins TRBV10-3 to TRBJ2-5; 7 bases agree with TRBD1. Germline trimming cut 6 bases from V and 1 base from J; bases unmatched to any gene: 2. The CDR3 sequence is 13 residues long. The germline V gene has CDR1 ENHRY and CDR2 SYGVKD. This chain's CDR3 is CAISAGGQETQYF. CDR3 nucleotides: TGTGCCATCAGCGCAGGGGGCCAAGAGACCCAGTACTTC.

Only a few counts were recorded for this clonotype. The chain combines TRBV5-1 with TRBJ2-1, with a tentative D call TRBD1 (6 bases). The V end was cut by 3 bases, the J end by 9 bases, with 16 bases between. CDR1 is SGHRS, CDR2 YFSETQ, per germline. The CDR3 has 14 residues. CDR3 loop: CASSYATGSSEQFF. DNA for the CDR3: TGCGCCAGCAGCTACGCTACAGGGTCAAGTGAGCAGTTCTTC.

A remark on this clonotype: This could be a read error, since a much larger clone is one nucleotide away. The rearrangement joins TRBV12-3 or TRBV12-4 to TRBJ1-1; D remains unclear. The CDR3 is 12 residues long. The germline V and J ends were trimmed by 3 bases and 4 bases, with 6 bases remaining between them. The CDR3 region is CASSFRATEAFF. The CDR3 DNA reads as TGTGCCAGCAGTTTCCGGGCCACTGAAGCTTTCTTT.

CDR3 sequence (DNA): TGCGCCAGCAGCGTACGGACAGGGCCGAACACCGGGGAGCTGTTTTTT. Its translation: CASSVRTGPNTGELFF. The rearrangement joins TRBV4-1 to TRBJ2-2; 8 nucleotides align to TRBD1. J was trimmed by 0 bases and V by 5 bases; bases with no gene match: 5. This CDR3 has 16 residues. From germline, CDR1 is MGHRA and CDR2 YSYEKL.

This clonotype appeared a few times. The gene calls are TRBV5-1 and TRBJ1-6; D possibly corresponds to TRBD1 (6 bases). The CDR3 is made up of 16 amino acids. Between the trimmed V and J ends, which lost 2 bases and 5 bases, there was a span of 14 bases. CDR1 SGHRS and CDR2 YFSETQ come from the germline V gene. The CDR3 nucleotides are TGCGCCAGCAGCTTCGGGACATCCGTTAATAATTCACCCCTCCACTTT. Amino acids: CASSFGTSVNNSPLHF.